Below, 14 T cell receptor beta chains from the same sample are listed, as sequenced in a study of T cells in Graves' hyperthyroidism and ophthalmopathy. Authors of the study amplified TCR beta CDR3 regions from RNA transcripts. TCR CDR3 regions were first amplified by RT-PCR with HTBI primers. TCRdb processed the multiplex PCR reads anew with MiXCR; each CDR3 protein has one entry. The data hold nearly 600,000 distinct CDR3 sequences, with 11% to 15% observed a single time. Sequencing input: blood. These receptor sequences come from a woman between 18 and 29 years old with Graves' ophthalmopathy.

This clonotype was seen a handful of times. This chain links TRBV9 with TRBJ2-1; D might be TRBD2 (5 bases). CDR1 is SGDLS and CDR2 is YYNGEE in the germline V gene. Trimming pared 5 bases from V and 2 bases from J, leaving 11 bases between. The length of the CDR3 is 14 residues. In nucleotides, the CDR3 is TGTGCCAGCAGTGGAGGAATAGCCTACAATGAGCAGTTCTTC. Its protein is CASSGGIAYNEQFF. Combining the CDR3 with reference TRBV9 and TRBJ2-1 gives the whole variable domain DSGVTQTPKHLITATGQRVTLRCSPRSGDLSVYWYQQSLDQGLQFLIQYYNGEERAKGNILERFSAQQFPDLHSELNLSSLELGDSALYFCASSGGIAYNEQFFGPGTRLTVL.

This clonotype was observed many times. V usage is TRBV29-1 and J usage is TRBJ2-1; 13 bases align to TRBD2. CDR1 is SQVTM and CDR2 is ANQGSEA in the germline V gene. This CDR3 comprises 14 residues. Trimming cost V 2 bases and J 6 bases; bases outside gene matches: 1. The chain's CDR3 is CSVERTSGSNEQFF. The CDR3 bases are TGCAGCGTTGAAAGGACTAGCGGGAGCAATGAGCAGTTCTTC.

The chain couples TRBV15 to TRBJ1-5; D uncertain. This CDR3 comprises 14 residues. Germline V gene sequence: CDR1 LNHNV, CDR2 YYDKDF (reference sequence). V was pared by 3 bases and J by 6 bases, with 12 bases between. Here the CDR3 DNA reads TGTGCCACCAGCAGGGAACGGGGTTTTCAGCCCCAGCATTTT. As protein: CATSRERGFQPQHF.

This clonotype showed up many times. The V and J genes are TRBV12-3 or TRBV12-4 and TRBJ2-5, with 8 bases that match TRBD2. The CDR3 has 17 amino acids. The trim removed 9 bases at V and 5 bases at J, leaving 20 bases unmatched. The CDR3 DNA follows: TGTGCCAGTCAGTTTATGGGACTAGGGGGTTTAGAGGAGACCCAGTACTTC. Protein sequence: CASQFMGLGGLEETQYF.

V is TRBV20-1 and J is TRBJ2-7; TRBD2 might be the D (5 bases). The CDR3 is 13 amino acids. CDR1 and CDR2 from the germline V gene are DFQATT and SNEGSKA (reference sequence). Trimming cost V 7 bases and J 5 bases, with 18 bases left between them. The CDR3 DNA follows: TGCAGTGAGCAATACAGTCGGGGAAACGAGCAGTACTTC. It codes for CSEQYSRGNEQYF.

The chain employs TRBV28 and TRBJ1-6; D might be TRBD1 (6 bases). Germline CDR1 reads MDHEN; CDR2 reads SYDVKM. Between the trimmed V and J ends, which lost 5 bases and 5 bases, there was a span of 10 bases. The CDR3 totals 14 residues. The CDR3 nucleotides are TGTGCCAGCAGTAGCGACAGGAATAATTCACCCCTCCACTTT. Its protein is CASSSDRNNSPLHF.

This clonotype was seen repeatedly, ten times or more. The chain couples TRBV20-1 to TRBJ1-2; maybe TRBD1 (5 bases). CDR1 is DFQATT and CDR2 is SNEGSKA in the germline V gene (reference sequence). CDR3 length: 15 residues. Trimming stripped 3 bases from V and 8 bases from J, with 22 bases between. The CDR3 sequence is CSASDQGLRVSGYTF. The CDR3 coding sequence is TGCAGTGCTAGTGATCAGGGTTTGAGAGTGAGCGGCTACACCTTC.

This clonotype appeared a few times. CDR3 in DNA: TGCGCCAGCAGCCAAGGGGCGGAAACAGGGGGCTATGGCTACACCTTC. It translates to CASSQGAETGGYGYTF. This chain links TRBV4-1 with TRBJ1-2; 8 bases are shared with TRBD1. This CDR3 has 16 residues. V was clipped by 1 base and J by 4 bases; unmatched bases: 8. Germline V gene sequence: CDR1 MGHRA, CDR2 YSYEKL.

In this sample, this clonotype turned up many times. V and J are TRBV5-5 and TRBJ2-5; the D gene could be TRBD1 or TRBD2 (6 bases each). The V end was cut by 3 bases, the J end by 1 base, with 10 bases between. There are 14 residues in the CDR3. Germline lookup yields CDR1 SGHKS and CDR2 YYEKEE (reference sequence). The CDR3 loop is CASSSGAAQETQYF. As DNA, the CDR3 is TGTGCCAGCAGCTCGGGGGCCGCCCAAGAGACCCAGTACTTC.

The V call is TRBV30, the J call TRBJ1-1; 7 bases match TRBD1. The J segment lost 7 bases and the V segment lost 2 bases, leaving 10 bases of the junction unmatched. This CDR3 has 14 amino acids. In germline, CDR1 is GTSNPN, CDR2 SVGIG (reference sequence). CDR3 amino acids: CAWSSFTGAYEAFF. In DNA form, the CDR3 reads TGTGCCTGGAGTTCCTTTACAGGGGCATATGAAGCTTTCTTT.

This clonotype was counted many times. This chain uses TRBV29-1 with TRBJ2-1, with 12 bases fitting TRBD2. Trimming at V came to 5 bases and at J to 10 bases, leaving 21 bases not matched to a gene. Germline values: CDR1 SQVTM, CDR2 ANQGSEA. This CDR3 has 18 amino acids. The CDR3: CSVPTLTSGSSLFWEQFF. CDR3 nucleotide sequence: TGCAGCGTTCCCACTCTGACTAGCGGGAGCTCCCTTTTCTGGGAGCAGTTCTTC.

This clonotype was found many times. The chain uses TRBV2 and TRBJ1-6; D is undetermined. The CDR3 runs to 14 residues. Germline V gene sequence: CDR1 SNHLY, CDR2 FYNNEI. Deletions cut 4 bases from V and 6 bases from J, with 10 bases between. CDR3 bases: TGTGCCAGCAGTGGAGACAATCTTAATTCACCCCTCCACTTT. This sequence encodes CASSGDNLNSPLHF. Drawing the rest from reference TRBV2 and TRBJ1-6, the complete variable domain is EPEVTQTPSHQVTQMGQEVILRCVPISNHLYFYWYRQILGQKVEFLVSFYNNEISEKSEIFDDQFSVERPDGSNFTLKIRSTKLEDSAMYFCASSGDNLNSPLHFGNGTRLTVT.

This clonotype was counted ten times or more. The chain joins TRBV29-1 to TRBJ2-3; D is perhaps TRBD2 (5 bases). The germline CDR1 and CDR2 sequences are SQVTM and ANQGSEA. With 3 bases removed from V and 5 bases from J, the gap between germline ends came to 18 bases. The CDR3 runs to 15 residues. The DNA for the CDR3 is TGCAGCGTTGACCTACACGGGGATTCGGGAGATACGCAGTATTTT. It yields the protein CSVDLHGDSGDTQYF.

This clonotype was counted ten times or more. The chain couples TRBV6-1 to TRBJ1-2; possible D gene TRBD1, 5 bases. There are 15 residues in the CDR3. Trimming stripped 6 bases from V and 4 bases from J, with 18 bases between. Germline CDR1 and CDR2: MNHNS and SASEGT. As DNA, the CDR3 is TGTGCCAGCAGCCCCAGGGACGGCCTCTTCTATGGCTACACCTTC. It specifies CASSPRDGLFYGYTF.